The TCR beta chain described here comes from a study of cytomegalovirus exposure and HLA in healthy donors. The CDR3 spans 17 residues. CDR1 SGHRS and CDR2 YFSETQ come from the germline V gene. V gave up 2 bases and J gave up 1 base, with 18 bases separating them. The PCR was carried out with 60 Vbeta primers and 13 Jbeta primers. The table came from immunoSEQ multiplex PCR; TCRdb's copy has only in-frame clones and leaves some out. The repertoire has about 120,000 clones, under 85% of them found once; the top ten carry under 6.5%. Input material: PBMCs. The rearrangement uses TRBV5-1 and TRBJ2-5; D is perhaps TRBD2 (7 bases). This sequence originates from a man aged 18 to 29 in good health and CMV-seropositive. DNA for the CDR3: TGCGCCAGCAGCTTTCATGACCTGGGGGGGCTCCAAGAGACCCAGTACTTC. This gives the protein CASSFHDLGGLQETQYF.